This T cell receptor beta chain was identified during a study of T cells expressing NK-cell markers. Study-wide context: In the group of eight sequenced donors, seven were HCMV-seropositive and one was seronegative.

Libraries used 5'RACE template switching adding universal primer site and UMIs. Reanalyzing the 5' RACE reads, TCRdb keeps one entry per CDR3 protein, without DNA. The sample has about 460,000 distinct CDR3 sequences, and its top ten clones hold under 1.5%. The clonotype was recovered from a woman between 50 and 59 years old in good health. The sequenced sample was blood T cells: a sorted CD56 or NKG2C T cell subset, CD4+ or CD8+ T cells, or bulk PBMC T cells (not recorded which).

The CDR3 region is CASSVEGPADTQYF. The chain is built from TRBV6-1 and TRBJ2-3; TCRdb picks TRBD2, but there is no DNA to check that call. CDR3 size: 14 residues. The V gene's germline CDR1 is MNHNS and CDR2 SASEGT.